Listed here are 10 T cell receptor beta chains from one sample, sequenced in a study of blood T cell repertoires in COVID-19. Some clones are missing from TCRdb's copy, which holds only in-frame ones; the method was immunoSEQ multiplex PCR. The sample carries 200,000 to 250,000 clones, around 75% recorded once. The sample comprised peripheral blood. The source of these receptors is a human donor in a cohort sampled during active COVID-19.

This chain joins TRBV6-2 or TRBV6-3 and TRBJ2-7; TRBD1 matches 8 bases. In germline, CDR1 is MNHEY, CDR2 SVGEGT. This CDR3 is built from 15 residues. V dropped 7 bases and J dropped 2; count of bases not matched to a gene: 10. CDR3 residues: CASTPATGAPYEQYF. Written as DNA, the CDR3 is TGTGCCAGCACCCCGGCGACAGGGGCCCCCTACGAGCAGTACTTC.

In regard to this clone: Other DNA sequences in the same sample also yield this CDR3. The rearrangement uses TRBV30 and TRBJ2-1; maybe TRBD1 (5 bases). V lost 3 bases and J lost 4, with 7 bases in between. The CDR3 length is 12 residues. Germline-derived CDR1 and CDR2 are GTSNPN and SVGIG (reference sequence). CDR3 bases: TGTGCCTGGAGACAGGATTACAATGAGCAGTTCTTC. Amino acid sequence: CAWRQDYNEQFF. The variable domain in full, completed from reference TRBV30 and TRBJ2-1, reads SQTIHQWPATLVQPVGSPLSLECTVEGTSNPNLYWYRQAAGRGLQLLFYSVGIGQISSEVPQNLSASRPQDRQFILSSKKLLLSDSGFYLCAWRQDYNEQFFGPGTRLTVL.

The V call is TRBV6-2 or TRBV6-3, the J call TRBJ2-1; 11 nucleotides align to TRBD2. Germline V lookup: CDR1 MNHEY, CDR2 SVGEGT. V lost 7 bases and J lost 8; bases outside the gene matches: 10. This CDR3 is built from 15 residues. This CDR3 reads CASTPLAGGPDEQFF. DNA of the CDR3: TGTGCCAGCACCCCATTAGCGGGAGGGCCCGATGAGCAGTTCTTC.

The rearrangement uses TRBV2 and TRBJ1-5; 7 positions agree with TRBD1. The germline V gene has CDR1 SNHLY and CDR2 FYNNEI. The CDR3 is made up of 16 amino acids. The junction had 10 bases not matched to a gene; V was cut back by 6 bases and J by 2 bases. The CDR3 DNA reads TGTGCCAGCAGCAGGGACAGTGGGTCTGGCAATCAGCCCCAGCATTTT. Translating it yields CASSRDSGSGNQPQHF.

The gene calls are TRBV6-2 or TRBV6-3 and TRBJ1-5, with a tentative D call TRBD1 (5 bases). Per the germline V gene, CDR1 is MNHEY and CDR2 is SVGEGT. This CDR3 region has 14 residues. The germline V and J ends were trimmed by 2 bases and 2 bases, with 7 bases remaining between them. The CDR3 nucleotides are TGTGCCAGCAGTTACGGACACGGCAATCAGCCCCAGCATTTT. This encodes CASSYGHGNQPQHF.

The chain links TRBV7-6 to TRBJ2-5, with D perhaps matching TRBD2 (5 bases). V was shortened by 1 base and J by 2 bases, with 14 bases between the two germline ends. There are 16 residues in the CDR3. Germline V gene data show CDR1 as SGHVS and CDR2 as FNYEAQ. In DNA form, the CDR3 reads TGTGCCAGCAGCTTAGGGACGGCAGGAGGTCAAGAGACCCAGTACTTC. It is translated as CASSLGTAGGQETQYF.

The chain recombines TRBV4-3 with TRBJ1-1, with 10 bases matching TRBD1. The junction had 5 bases not matched to a gene; V was cut back by 0 bases and J by 4 bases. CDR3 length equals 16 residues. Per germline, CDR1 LGHNA and CDR2 YSLEER. CDR3 bases: TGCGCCAGCAGCCAAGATTTCAGACAGGGGGCCACTGAAGCTTTCTTT. Amino acids: CASSQDFRQGATEAFF.

The V gene is TRBV7-3, the J gene TRBJ1-2; TRBD1 matches at 7 bases. This CDR3 is built from 13 residues. Unmatched junction bases numbered 10, after V lost 8 bases and J lost 7 bases. Per the germline V gene, CDR1 is SGHTA and CDR2 is FQGTGA. The CDR3 nucleotides read TGTGCCAGCTCCTATGGCAAGGGGGCTGGCTACACCTTC. Its translation: CASSYGKGAGYTF.

This chain connects TRBV7-6 to TRBJ1-5, with TRBD1 matching over 8 bases. V shed 5 bases and J 5 bases; nucleotides not matched to a gene: 8. The germline CDR1 and CDR2 sequences are SGHVS and FNYEAQ. The CDR3 extends over 15 amino acids. CDR3: CASSQRTGRHQPQHF. The CDR3, as DNA: TGTGCCAGCAGCCAGCGGACAGGGAGGCATCAGCCCCAGCATTTT.

The gene calls are TRBV28 and TRBJ1-2, with D tentatively TRBD1 (6 bases). Germline CDR1 and CDR2: MDHEN and SYDVKM. The V and J ends lost 8 bases and 9 bases respectively, with 19 bases between them. The CDR3 runs to 13 residues. The CDR3 sequence: CASGTNRVMSYTF. CDR3 nucleotides: TGTGCCAGCGGTACGAACAGGGTAATGAGCTACACCTTC.